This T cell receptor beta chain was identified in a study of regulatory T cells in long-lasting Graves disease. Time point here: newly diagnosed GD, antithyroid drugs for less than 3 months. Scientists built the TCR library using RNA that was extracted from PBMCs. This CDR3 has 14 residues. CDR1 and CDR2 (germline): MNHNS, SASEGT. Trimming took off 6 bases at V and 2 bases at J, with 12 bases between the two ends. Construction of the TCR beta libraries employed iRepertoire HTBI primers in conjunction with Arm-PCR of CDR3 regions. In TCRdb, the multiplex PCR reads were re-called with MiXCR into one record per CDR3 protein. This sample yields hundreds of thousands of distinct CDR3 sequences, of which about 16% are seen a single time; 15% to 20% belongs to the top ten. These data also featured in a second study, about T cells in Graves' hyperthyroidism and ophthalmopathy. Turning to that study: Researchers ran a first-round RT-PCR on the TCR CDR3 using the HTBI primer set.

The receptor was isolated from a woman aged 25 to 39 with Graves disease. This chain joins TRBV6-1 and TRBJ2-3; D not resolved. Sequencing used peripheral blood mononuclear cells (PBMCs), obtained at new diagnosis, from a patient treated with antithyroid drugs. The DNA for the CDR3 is TGTGCCAGCAGCGCAGACCTTTTCACAGATACGCAGTATTTT. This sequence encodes CASSADLFTDTQYF.